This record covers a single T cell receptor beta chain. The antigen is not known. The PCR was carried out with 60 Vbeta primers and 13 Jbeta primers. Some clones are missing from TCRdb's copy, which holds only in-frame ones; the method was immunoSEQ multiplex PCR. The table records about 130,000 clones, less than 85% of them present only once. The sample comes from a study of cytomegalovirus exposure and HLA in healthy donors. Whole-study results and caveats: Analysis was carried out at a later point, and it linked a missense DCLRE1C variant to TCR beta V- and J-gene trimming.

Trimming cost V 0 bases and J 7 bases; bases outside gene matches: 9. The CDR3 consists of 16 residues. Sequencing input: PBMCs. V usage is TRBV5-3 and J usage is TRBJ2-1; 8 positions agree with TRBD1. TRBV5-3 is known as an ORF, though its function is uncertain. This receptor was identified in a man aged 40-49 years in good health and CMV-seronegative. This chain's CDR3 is CARSLAGQGVMNEQFF. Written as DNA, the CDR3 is TGTGCCAGAAGCTTGGCCGGACAGGGTGTAATGAATGAGCAGTTCTTC.